This T cell receptor beta chain originates from a study of cytomegalovirus exposure and HLA in healthy donors. Study observations and caveats: A later analysis reportedly identified an Asian-associated ancestry cluster as carrying fewer N-insertions than the 666-donor mean. Researchers reported in a later analysis that common viral pathogens appeared linked to several top clusters.

Remarks on this clone: Its target is unknown.

The germline gives CDR1 SGDLS, CDR2 YYNGEE. The CDR3 is made up of 16 amino acids. V lost 0 bases and J lost 7, with 16 bases in between. Though nominally healthy at sampling, donors likely had unrecorded immune exposures. PCR employed 60 Vbeta and 13 Jbeta primers. The data were produced by immunoSEQ multiplex PCR, yet TCRdb's version contains in-frame clones alone and is incomplete. The repertoire consists of 170,000 or so clones, with over 70% occurring once and the leading ten covering less than 4.5%. This rearrangement joins TRBV9 to TRBJ2-2, with D possibly TRBD1 on 5 matching bases. The sequence was obtained from a woman between 55 and 75 years old in good health and CMV-seropositive. The source material was PBMCs. DNA of the CDR3: TGTGCCAGCAGCGTAGATATTCAGGGTTTGGGCGGGGAGCTGTTTTTT. It encodes CASSVDIQGLGGELFF.